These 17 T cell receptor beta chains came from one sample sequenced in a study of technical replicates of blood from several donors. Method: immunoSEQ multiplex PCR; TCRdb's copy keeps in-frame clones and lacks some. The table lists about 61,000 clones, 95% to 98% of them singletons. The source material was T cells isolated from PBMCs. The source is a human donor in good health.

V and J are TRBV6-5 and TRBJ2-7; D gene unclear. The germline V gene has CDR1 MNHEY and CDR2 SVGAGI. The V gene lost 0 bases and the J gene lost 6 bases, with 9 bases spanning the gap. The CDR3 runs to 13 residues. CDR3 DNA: TGTGCCAGCAGTTACTCCCCAGTTGCCGAGCAGTACTTC. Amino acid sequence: CASSYSPVAEQYF.

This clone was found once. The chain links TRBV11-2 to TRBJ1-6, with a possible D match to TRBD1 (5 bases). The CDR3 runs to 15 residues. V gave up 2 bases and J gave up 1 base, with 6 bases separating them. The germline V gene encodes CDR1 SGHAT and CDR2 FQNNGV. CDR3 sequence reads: CASSLKGSYNSPLHF. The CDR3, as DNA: TGTGCCAGCAGCTTAAAGGGGTCCTATAATTCACCCCTCCACTTT.

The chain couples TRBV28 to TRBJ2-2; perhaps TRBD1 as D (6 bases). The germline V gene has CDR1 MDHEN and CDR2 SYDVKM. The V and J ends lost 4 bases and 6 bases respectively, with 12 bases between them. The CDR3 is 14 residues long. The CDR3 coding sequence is TGTGCCAGCAGTTCCCCGGGACATTCCGGGGAGCTGTTTTTT. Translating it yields CASSSPGHSGELFF.

CDR3 sequence reads: CASSGPGGMSGTQYF. The CDR3 DNA reads TGTGCCAGCAGTGGCCCGGGGGGGATGTCTGGTACGCAGTATTTT. J is TRBJ2-3 and V is TRBV27; TRBD2 matches at 8 bases. There are 15 residues in the CDR3. Germline assignment: CDR1 MNHEY and CDR2 SMNVEV (reference sequence). The junction had 12 bases not matched to a gene; V was cut back by 5 bases and J by 8 bases.

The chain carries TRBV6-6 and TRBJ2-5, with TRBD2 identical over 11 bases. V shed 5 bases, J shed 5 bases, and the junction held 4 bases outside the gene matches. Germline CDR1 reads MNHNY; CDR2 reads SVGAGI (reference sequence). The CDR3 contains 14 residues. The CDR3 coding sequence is TGTGCCAGCAGTGCACTAGCGGGAGTCGAGACCCAGTACTTC. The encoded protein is CASSALAGVETQYF.

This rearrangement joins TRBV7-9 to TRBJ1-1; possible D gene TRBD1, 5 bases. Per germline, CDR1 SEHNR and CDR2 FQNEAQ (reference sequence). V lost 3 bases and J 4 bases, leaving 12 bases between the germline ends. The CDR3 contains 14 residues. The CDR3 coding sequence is TGTGCCAGCAGCTTCGCTAAGACAGCCACTGAAGCTTTCTTT. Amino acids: CASSFAKTATEAFF. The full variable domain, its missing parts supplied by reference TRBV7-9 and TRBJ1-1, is DTGVSQNPRHKITKRGQNVTFRCDPISEHNRLYWYRQTLGQGPEFLTYFQNEAQLEKSRLLSDRFSAERPKGSFSTLEIQRTEQGDSAMYLCASSFAKTATEAFFGQGTRLTVV.

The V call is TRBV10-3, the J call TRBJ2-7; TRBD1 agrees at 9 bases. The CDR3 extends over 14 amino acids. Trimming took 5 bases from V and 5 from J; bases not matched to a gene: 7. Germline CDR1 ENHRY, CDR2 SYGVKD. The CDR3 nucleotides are TGTGCCATCAGTACCGGGACAGGGCCCCACGAGCAGTACTTC. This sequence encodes CAISTGTGPHEQYF.

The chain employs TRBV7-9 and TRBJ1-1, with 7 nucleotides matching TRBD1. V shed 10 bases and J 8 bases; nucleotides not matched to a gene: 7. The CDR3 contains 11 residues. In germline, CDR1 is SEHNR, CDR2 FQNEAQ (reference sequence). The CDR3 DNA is TGTGCCACCGACAGGGAACAGGAAGCTTTCTTT. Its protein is CATDREQEAFF.

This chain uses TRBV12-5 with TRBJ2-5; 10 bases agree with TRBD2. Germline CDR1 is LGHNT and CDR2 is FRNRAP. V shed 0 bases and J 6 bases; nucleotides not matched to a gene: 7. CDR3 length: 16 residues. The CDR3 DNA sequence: TGTGCTAGTGGTTTGGTCGGAGCGGGAGGGCCGAAGACCCAGTACTTC. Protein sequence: CASGLVGAGGPKTQYF.

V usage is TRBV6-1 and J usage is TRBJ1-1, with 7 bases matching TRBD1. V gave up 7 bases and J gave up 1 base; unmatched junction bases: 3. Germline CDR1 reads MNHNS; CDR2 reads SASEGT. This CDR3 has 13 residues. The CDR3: CASMGQTNTEAFF. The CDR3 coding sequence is TGTGCCAGCATGGGACAGACGAACACTGAAGCTTTCTTT.

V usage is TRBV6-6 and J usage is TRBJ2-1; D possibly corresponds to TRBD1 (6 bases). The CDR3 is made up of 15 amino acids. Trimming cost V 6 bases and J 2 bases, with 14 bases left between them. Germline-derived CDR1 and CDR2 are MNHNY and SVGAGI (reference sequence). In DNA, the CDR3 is TGTGCCAGCAGCATTACAGGGTCTGCCTACAATGAGCAGTTCTTC. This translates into CASSITGSAYNEQFF.

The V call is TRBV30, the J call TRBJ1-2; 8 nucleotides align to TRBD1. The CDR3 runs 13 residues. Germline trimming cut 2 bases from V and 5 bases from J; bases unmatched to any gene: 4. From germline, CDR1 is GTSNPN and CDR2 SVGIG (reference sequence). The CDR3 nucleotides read TGTGCCTGGAGTTCGACAGGGGTTTATGGCTACACCTTC. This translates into CAWSSTGVYGYTF.

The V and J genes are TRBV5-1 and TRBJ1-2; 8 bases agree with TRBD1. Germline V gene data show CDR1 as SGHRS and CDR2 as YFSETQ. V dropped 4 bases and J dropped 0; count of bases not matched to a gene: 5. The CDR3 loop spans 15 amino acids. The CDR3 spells CASSTGTGTNYGYTF. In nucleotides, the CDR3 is TGCGCCAGCAGCACAGGGACAGGTACTAACTATGGCTACACCTTC.

CDR3 loop: CASSEQGQPQHF. As DNA, the CDR3 is TGTGCCAGCAGCGAACAGGGGCAGCCCCAGCATTTT. The chain is built from TRBV6-5 and TRBJ1-5; 7 nucleotides agree with TRBD1. This CDR3 spans 12 amino acids. Trimming removed 6 bases from V and 7 bases from J; junction bases left unmatched: 3. In germline, CDR1 is MNHEY, CDR2 SVGAGI.

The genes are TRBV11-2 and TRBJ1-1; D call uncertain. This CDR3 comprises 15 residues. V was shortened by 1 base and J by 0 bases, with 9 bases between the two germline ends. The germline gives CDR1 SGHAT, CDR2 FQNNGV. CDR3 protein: CASSLAEGMNTEAFF. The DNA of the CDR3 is TGTGCCAGCAGCTTAGCAGAGGGTATGAACACTGAAGCTTTCTTT.

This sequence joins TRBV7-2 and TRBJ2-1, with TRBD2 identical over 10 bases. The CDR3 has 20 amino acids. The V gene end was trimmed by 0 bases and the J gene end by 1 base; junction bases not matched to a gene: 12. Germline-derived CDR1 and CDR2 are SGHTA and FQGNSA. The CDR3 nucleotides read TGTGCCAGCAGCTTAGCGGCTAGCGGGAGTAGTGATATATCCTACAATGAGCAGTTCTTC. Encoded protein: CASSLAASGSSDISYNEQFF.

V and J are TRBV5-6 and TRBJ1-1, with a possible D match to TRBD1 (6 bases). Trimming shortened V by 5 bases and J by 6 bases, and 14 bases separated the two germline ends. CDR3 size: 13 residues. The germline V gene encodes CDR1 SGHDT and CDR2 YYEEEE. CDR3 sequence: CASSSTGYPEAFF. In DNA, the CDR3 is TGTGCCAGCAGTTCTACAGGGTACCCTGAAGCTTTCTTT.